This T cell receptor (beta chain) was obtained from a study of cytomegalovirus exposure and HLA in healthy donors. The CDR3 consists of 17 residues. CDR1 and CDR2 (germline): SGHVS, FNYEAQ. V gave up 3 bases and J gave up 1 base; unmatched junction bases: 9. The count of this clone is one. Researchers ran the PCR with 60 Vbeta and 13 Jbeta primers. The method was immunoSEQ multiplex PCR; TCRdb's version includes in-frame clones alone and lacks a portion of them. The sample records under 150,000 clones, 65% to 90% being singletons. Sequenced sample: PBMCs. The chain joins TRBV7-6 to TRBJ2-5, with TRBD2 matching 9 bases. This TCR was sampled from a girl aged 2 to 10 in good health and CMV-seronegative. Here the CDR3 reads CASSFWASGAPQETQYF. The CDR3 DNA sequence: TGTGCCAGCAGCTTCTGGGCTAGCGGGGCCCCCCAAGAGACCCAGTACTTC.